This TCR beta chain came from a study of blood T cells in healthy people across ages (dated by TCRdb to 2013 to 2016). With respect to the entire study: In model experiments, template switching captured roughly one uniquely barcoded TCR beta cDNA molecule for every two T cells. To track age-related changes in TCR beta repertoire diversity, the study relied on deep sequencing normalized with unique cDNA molecular identifiers. The donors were divided into four age groups: young (average approximately 16 years), middle-aged (around 41), aged (about 60) and long-lived (about 80). Donors of different ages were randomly distributed across sequencing lanes to avoid experimental bias. For two donors (one aged 18 to 30 and one aged 80 or older), the study analyzed two additional independent replicas of 1 million unique cDNA reads from the same blood draw. What the study reported, not specific to this receptor: Observed TCR beta diversity correlated strongly with the percentage of naive T cells measured by flow cytometry. Conclusive comparison of naive and antigen-experienced compartments was prevented by the profiling of bulk unsorted PBMCs. As age increased, observed TCR beta diversity per million T cells dropped in a roughly linear way, and a significant reduction was already evident by age 40. Compared with the aged group, the long-lived group had more naive CD4+ T cells, fewer expanded clones and increased TCR diversity, suggesting age selection. Because the CMV infection status of the donors was unknown, age-related changes in expanded clonotypes may potentially have been confounded. Estimates of total diversity from one million sequenced T cells were regarded as lower bounds and underestimates.

The 39 donors, aged about 6 to 95 years, were systemically healthy Caucasian individuals from Russia. Each donor gave approximately 9.3 milliliters of peripheral blood, collected into EDTA-treated Vacutainer tubes. Ficoll-Paque density-gradient centrifugation was used to isolate PBMCs, with at least 7 million per sample. Trizol reagent was used to extract total RNA from the PBMCs, yielding at least 6 micrograms per sample. Naive CD45RAhigh/CD27high T cell percentages were measured by flow cytometry on a PBMC aliquot from every donor. Library preparation used 5' RACE. Reads for this sample came from an Illumina HiSeq 2500. A second PCR of roughly 6 to 12 cycles was performed with a sample-barcoded 5' primer and a J-beta primer mix. A unique molecular identifier was introduced onto each TCR beta cDNA molecule by a template-switch 5' adaptor carrying 12 random nucleotides. At least 2.5 million CDR3-containing paired-end reads were obtained from each sample. First-strand cDNA was synthesized from all RNA with the Mint cDNA synthesis kit, primed by a TRBC-specific oligonucleotide. All cDNA was treated with uracil-DNA glycosylase and then went through a first 18-cycle PCR with the universal primers M1SS and BC2_uni_R. The study's processing was this. Each sample was normalized by randomly selecting 1 million high-quality reads, each carrying a distinct molecular identifier. Instead of being binned into consensus sequences, reads that shared molecular identifiers were thrown out. MiTCR, set to a Q25 quality threshold and the strictest error-elimination algorithm, was used for CDR3 identification, clonotype clustering and error correction. A nonparametric unseen species model with Euler transformation was used to estimate lower-bound total TCR beta diversity. The public reads were run again by TCRdb, first through fastp at Q25 and then through MiXCR, and only productive beta chains were kept. Duplicate CDR3 protein sequences are folded into a single record with the most common DNA and genes. The V and J calls, along with clone size, are taken from TCRdb and not from the paper's own processing. The sample profile shows around 1.5 million distinct CDR3 sequences; 30% to 35% of them were found once. Approximately 10% of the sample comes from the top ten.

The germline V gene encodes CDR1 SGHRS and CDR2 YFSETQ. Unmatched junction bases come to 7, with V trimmed by 5 bases and J by 0 bases. The CDR3 has 16 amino acids, counting the end cysteine and phenylalanine. The DNA shown is the 48-base CDR3, in frame from base 1. With regard to this clonotype: The antigen it recognizes is unknown. No quality values exist for individual bases; no much larger clone is one base distant.

Sample: blood. This clonotype was sampled from a woman aged 25-40 years in good health. The rearrangement joined TRBV5-1 to TRBJ2-3, and 9 bases in between align with TRBD2. In nucleotides, the sequence is TGCGCCAGCAGTCCTAGCGGGGCCTTCAGCACAGATACGCAGTATTTT. The encoded protein is CASSPSGAFSTDTQYF. With the rest looked up from the reference TRBV5-1 and TRBJ2-3 genes rather than sequenced, the full variable domain is KAGVTQTPRYLIKTRGQQVTLSCSPISGHRSVSWYQQTPGQGLQFLFEYFSETQRNKGNFPGRFSGRQFSNSRSEMNVSTLELGDSALYLCASSPSGAFSTDTQYFGPGTRLTVL.